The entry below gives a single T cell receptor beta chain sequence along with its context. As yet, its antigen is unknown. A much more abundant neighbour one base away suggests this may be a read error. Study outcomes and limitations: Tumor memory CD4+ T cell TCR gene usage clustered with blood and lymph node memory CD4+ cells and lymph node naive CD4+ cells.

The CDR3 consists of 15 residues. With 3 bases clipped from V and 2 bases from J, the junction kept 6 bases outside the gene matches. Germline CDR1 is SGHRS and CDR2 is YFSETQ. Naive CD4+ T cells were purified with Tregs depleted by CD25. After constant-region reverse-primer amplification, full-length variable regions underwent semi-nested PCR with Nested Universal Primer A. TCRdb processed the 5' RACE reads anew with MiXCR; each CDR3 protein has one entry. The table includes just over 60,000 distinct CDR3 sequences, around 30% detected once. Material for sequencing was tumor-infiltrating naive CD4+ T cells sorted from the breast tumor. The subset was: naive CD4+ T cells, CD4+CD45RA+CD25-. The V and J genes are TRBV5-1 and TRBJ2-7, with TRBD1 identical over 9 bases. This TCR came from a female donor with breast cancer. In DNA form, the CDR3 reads TGCGCCAGCAGCTCATCACAGGGGGCACCCTACGAGCAGTACTTC. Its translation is CASSSSQGAPYEQYF.